What follows describes a single T cell receptor (beta chain). The data were taken from a study of blood T cell repertoires in COVID-19. Across the whole study: PBMCs, B-cell-depleted T cells, or T cells provided the cDNA or gDNA that made up the material.

The trim removed 8 bases at V and 8 bases at J, leaving 8 bases unmatched. CDR1 and CDR2 from the germline V gene are KGHSH and LQKENI. The CDR3 has 14 residues. Symptom resolution, clearance, or two negative PCRs marked the recovered donors of Cohort 3. The protocol was immunoSEQ multiplex PCR, while the TCRdb copy is restricted to in-frame clones and leaves out a portion. Of some 150,000 clones in the sample, roughly 75% are singletons; the top ten hold about 6%. The specimen was PBMCs or T cells enriched from blood (not recorded which). The chain recombines TRBV18 with TRBJ1-4; 10 positions match TRBD1. The sequence came from a woman in her 50s who had recovered from COVID-19. The CDR3 spells CASRRDRGNEKLFF. In DNA, the CDR3 is TGTGCCAGCCGAAGGGACAGGGGCAACGAAAAACTGTTTTTT.